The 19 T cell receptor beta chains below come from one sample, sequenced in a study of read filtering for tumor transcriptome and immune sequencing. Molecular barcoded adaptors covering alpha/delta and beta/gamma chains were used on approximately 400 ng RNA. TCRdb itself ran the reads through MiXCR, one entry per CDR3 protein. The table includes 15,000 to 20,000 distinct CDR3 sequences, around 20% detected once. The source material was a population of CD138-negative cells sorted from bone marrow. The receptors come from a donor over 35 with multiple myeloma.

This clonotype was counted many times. CDR3: CASSLGWASRGQETQYF. The CDR3 nucleotides read TGTGCCAGCAGCTTAGGGTGGGCTAGCAGGGGCCAAGAGACCCAGTACTTC. The chain uses TRBV11-2 and TRBJ2-5; D perhaps matches TRBD1 (6 bases). Trimming removed 1 base at V and 1 base at J, with 16 bases between. This CDR3 is built from 17 residues. Germline values: CDR1 SGHAT, CDR2 FQNNGV.

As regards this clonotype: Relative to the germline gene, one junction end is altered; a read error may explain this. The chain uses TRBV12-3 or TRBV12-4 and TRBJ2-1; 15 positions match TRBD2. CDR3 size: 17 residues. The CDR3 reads CPSRPGLAGGSYNEQFF. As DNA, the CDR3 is TGTCCCAGCAGGCCGGGACTAGCGGGAGGTTCCTACAATGAGCAGTTCTTC.

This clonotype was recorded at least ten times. In DNA, the CDR3 is TGCAGTGCGCGACTAGCGGGAATCACAGATACGCAGTATTTT. Translated: CSARLAGITDTQYF. V and J are TRBV20-1 and TRBJ2-3; 11 bases are shared with TRBD2. Per germline, CDR1 DFQATT and CDR2 SNEGSKA (reference sequence). This CDR3 comprises 14 residues. Germline trimming cut 6 bases from V and 2 bases from J; bases unmatched to any gene: 4.

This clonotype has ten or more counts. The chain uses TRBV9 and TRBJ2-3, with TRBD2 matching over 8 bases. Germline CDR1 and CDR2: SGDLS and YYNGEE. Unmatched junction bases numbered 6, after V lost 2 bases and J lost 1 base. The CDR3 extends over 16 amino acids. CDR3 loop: CASSVQAGARTDTQYF. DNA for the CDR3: TGTGCCAGCAGCGTCCAAGCGGGAGCCCGCACAGATACGCAGTATTTT.

In DNA, the CDR3 is TGCAGTGCCCACTCCTCCGGTGAGGATACGCAGTATTTT. It encodes CSAHSSGEDTQYF. The genes are TRBV20-1 and TRBJ2-3; D is ambiguous. CDR1 DFQATT and CDR2 SNEGSKA come from the germline V gene (reference sequence). V was shortened by 6 bases and J by 6 bases, with 16 bases between the two germline ends. The CDR3 has 13 amino acids.

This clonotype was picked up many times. CDR3 in amino acids: CASSRRRSSTDTQYF. In nucleotides, the CDR3 is TGTGCCAGCAGCCGACGGCGGAGTAGCACAGATACGCAGTATTTT. The chain joins TRBV3-1 to TRBJ2-3; D call uncertain. V lost 4 bases and J lost 0, with 11 bases in between. This CDR3 is 15 amino acids long. From germline, CDR1 is LGHDT and CDR2 YNNKEL (reference sequence).

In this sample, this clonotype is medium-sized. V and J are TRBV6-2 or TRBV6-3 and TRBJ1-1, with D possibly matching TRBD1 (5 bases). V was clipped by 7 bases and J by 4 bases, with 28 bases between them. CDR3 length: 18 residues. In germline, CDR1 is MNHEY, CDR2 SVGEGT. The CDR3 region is CASTIFRVPQGGGTEAFF. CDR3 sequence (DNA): TGTGCCAGCACCATCTTTCGTGTTCCGCAGGGCGGGGGCACTGAAGCTTTCTTT.

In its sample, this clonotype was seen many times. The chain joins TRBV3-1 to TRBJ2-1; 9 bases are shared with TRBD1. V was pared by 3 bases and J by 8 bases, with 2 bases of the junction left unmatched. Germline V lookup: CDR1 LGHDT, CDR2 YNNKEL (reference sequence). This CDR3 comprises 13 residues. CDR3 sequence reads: CASSQDRGDEQFF. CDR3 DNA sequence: TGTGCCAGCAGCCAGGACAGGGGCGATGAGCAGTTCTTC.

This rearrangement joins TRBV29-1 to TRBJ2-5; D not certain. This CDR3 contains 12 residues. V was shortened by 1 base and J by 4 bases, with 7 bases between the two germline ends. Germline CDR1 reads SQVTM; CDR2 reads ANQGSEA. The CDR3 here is CSVEGGGETQYF. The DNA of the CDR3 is TGCAGCGTTGAAGGGGGTGGAGAGACCCAGTACTTC.

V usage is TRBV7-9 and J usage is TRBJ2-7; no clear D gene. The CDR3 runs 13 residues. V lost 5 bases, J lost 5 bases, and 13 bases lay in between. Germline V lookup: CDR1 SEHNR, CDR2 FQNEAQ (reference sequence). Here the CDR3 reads CASSPPGRHEQYF. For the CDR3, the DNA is TGTGCCAGCAGCCCCCCGGGCCGGCACGAGCAGTACTTC.

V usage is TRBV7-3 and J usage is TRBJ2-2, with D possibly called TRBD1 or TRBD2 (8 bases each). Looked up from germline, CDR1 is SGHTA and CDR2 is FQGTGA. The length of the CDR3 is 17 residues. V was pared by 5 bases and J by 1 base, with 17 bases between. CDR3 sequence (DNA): TGTGCCAGCAGCGACAGGGGAGCGGGAGAGAACACCGGGGAGCTGTTTTTT. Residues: CASSDRGAGENTGELFF.

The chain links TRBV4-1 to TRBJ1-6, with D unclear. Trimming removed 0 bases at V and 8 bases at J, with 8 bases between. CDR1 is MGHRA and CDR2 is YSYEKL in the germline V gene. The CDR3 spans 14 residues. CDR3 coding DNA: TGCGCCAGCAGCCAAGATCCCCGCGATTCACCCCTCCACTTT. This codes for CASSQDPRDSPLHF.

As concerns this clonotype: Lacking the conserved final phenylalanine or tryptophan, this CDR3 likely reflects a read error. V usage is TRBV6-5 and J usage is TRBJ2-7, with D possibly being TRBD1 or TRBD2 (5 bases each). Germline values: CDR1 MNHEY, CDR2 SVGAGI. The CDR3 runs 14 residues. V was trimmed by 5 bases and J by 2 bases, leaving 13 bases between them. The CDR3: CASSLMGEAYEQYY. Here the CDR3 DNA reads TGTGCCAGCAGTCTAATGGGGGAAGCCTACGAGCAGTACTAC.

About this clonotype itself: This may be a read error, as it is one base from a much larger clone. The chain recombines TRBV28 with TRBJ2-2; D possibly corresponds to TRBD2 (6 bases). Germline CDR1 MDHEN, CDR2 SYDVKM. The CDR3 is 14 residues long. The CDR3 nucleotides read TGTGCCAGCAGAGGGGTAGGGGTCACCGGGGGGCTGTTTTTT. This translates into CASRGVGVTGGLFF.

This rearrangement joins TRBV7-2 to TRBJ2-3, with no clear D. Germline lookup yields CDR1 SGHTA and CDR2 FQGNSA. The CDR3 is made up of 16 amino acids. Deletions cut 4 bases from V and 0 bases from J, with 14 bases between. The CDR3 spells CASSSRRQASTDTQYF. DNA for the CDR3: TGTGCCAGCAGCTCCCGGCGGCAAGCCAGCACAGATACGCAGTATTTT. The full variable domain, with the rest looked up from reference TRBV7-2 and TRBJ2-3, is GAGVSQSPSNKVTEKGKDVELRCDPISGHTALYWYRQSLGQGLEFLIYFQGNSAPDKSGLPSDRFSAERTGGSVSTLTIQRTQQEDSAVYLCASSSRRQASTDTQYFGPGTRLTVL.

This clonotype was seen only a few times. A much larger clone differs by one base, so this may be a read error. CDR3 bases: TGTGCCTGCAGCCGGACTAGCGGATTAGACGAGCAGTACTTC. Its translation is CACSRTSGLDEQYF. V gene TRBV7-2 combines with J gene TRBJ2-7, with 10 bases that match TRBD2. This CDR3 region has 14 residues. Looked up from germline, CDR1 is SGHTA and CDR2 is FQGNSA.

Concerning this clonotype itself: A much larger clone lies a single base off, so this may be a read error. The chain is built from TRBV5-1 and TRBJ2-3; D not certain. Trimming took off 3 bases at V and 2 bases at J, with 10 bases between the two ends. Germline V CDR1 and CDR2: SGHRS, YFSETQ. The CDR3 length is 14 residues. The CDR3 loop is CASSSDRHTDTQYF. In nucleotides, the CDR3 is TGCGCCAGCAGCTCGGACCGGCACACAGATACGCAGTATTTT.

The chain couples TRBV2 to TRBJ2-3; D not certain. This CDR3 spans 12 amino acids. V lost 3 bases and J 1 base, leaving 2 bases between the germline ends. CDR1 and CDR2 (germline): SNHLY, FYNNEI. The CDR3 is CASSDGTDTQYF. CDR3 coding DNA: TGTGCCAGCAGTGACGGCACAGATACGCAGTATTTT.

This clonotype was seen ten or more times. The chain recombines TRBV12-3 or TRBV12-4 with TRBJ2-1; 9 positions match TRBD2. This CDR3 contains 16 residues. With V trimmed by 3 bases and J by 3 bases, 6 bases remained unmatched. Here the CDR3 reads CASSLRSGSFYNEQFF. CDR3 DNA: TGTGCCAGCAGTTTGCGTAGCGGGAGCTTCTACAATGAGCAGTTCTTC.